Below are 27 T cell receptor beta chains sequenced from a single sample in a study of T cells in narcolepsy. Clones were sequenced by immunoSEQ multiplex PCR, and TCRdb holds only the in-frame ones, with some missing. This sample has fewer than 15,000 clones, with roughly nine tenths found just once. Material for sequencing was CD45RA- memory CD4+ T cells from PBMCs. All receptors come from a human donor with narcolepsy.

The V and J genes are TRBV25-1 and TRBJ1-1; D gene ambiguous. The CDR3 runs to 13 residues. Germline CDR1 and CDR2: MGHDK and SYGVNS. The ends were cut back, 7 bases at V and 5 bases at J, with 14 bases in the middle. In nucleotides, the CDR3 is TGTGCCAGCAAGTGGTACGGGGAGACTGAAGCTTTCTTT. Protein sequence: CASKWYGETEAFF.

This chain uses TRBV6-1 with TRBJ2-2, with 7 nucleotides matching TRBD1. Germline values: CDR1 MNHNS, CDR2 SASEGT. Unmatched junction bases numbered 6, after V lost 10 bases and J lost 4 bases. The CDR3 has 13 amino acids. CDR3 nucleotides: TGTGCCACCCAGGGGGAGTCCACCGGGGAGCTGTTTTTT. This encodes CATQGESTGELFF.

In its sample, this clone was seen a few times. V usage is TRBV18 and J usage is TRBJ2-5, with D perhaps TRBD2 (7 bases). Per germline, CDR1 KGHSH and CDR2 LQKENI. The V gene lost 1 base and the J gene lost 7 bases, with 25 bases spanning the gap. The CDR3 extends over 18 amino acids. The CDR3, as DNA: TGTGCCAGCTCACCACTTAATCAGGGGACGGGAGGACGGCTGACCCAGTACTTC. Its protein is CASSPLNQGTGGRLTQYF.

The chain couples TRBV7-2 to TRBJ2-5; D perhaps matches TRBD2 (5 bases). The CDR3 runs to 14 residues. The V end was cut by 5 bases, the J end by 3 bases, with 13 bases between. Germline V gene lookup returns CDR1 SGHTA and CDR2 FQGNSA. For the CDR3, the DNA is TGTGCCAGCAGCCCAAGGTACGGGGAAGAGACCCAGTACTTC. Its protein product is CASSPRYGEETQYF. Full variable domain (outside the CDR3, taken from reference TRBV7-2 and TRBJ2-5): GAGVSQSPSNKVTEKGKDVELRCDPISGHTALYWYRQSLGQGLEFLIYFQGNSAPDKSGLPSDRFSAERTGGSVSTLTIQRTQQEDSAVYLCASSPRYGEETQYFGPGTRLLVL.

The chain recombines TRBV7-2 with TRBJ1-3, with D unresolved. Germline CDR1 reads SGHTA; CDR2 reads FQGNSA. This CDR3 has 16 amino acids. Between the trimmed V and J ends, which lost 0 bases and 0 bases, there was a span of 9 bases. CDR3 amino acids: CASSLARSSSGNTIYF. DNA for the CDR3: TGTGCCAGCAGCTTAGCCAGGTCCTCCTCTGGAAACACCATATATTTT.

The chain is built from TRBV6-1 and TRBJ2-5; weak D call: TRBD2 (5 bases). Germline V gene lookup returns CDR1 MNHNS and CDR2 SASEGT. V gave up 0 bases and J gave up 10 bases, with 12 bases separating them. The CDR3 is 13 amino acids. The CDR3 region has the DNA TGTGCCAGCAGTGAAGCGGGCGGAGAGGGCCAGTACTTC. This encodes CASSEAGGEGQYF.

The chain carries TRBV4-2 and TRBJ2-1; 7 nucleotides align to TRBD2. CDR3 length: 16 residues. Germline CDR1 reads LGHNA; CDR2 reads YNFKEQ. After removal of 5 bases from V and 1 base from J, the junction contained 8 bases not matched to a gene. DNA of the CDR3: TGTGCCAGCAGCTACCGCGGGAGCTCGTCCTACAATGAGCAGTTCTTC. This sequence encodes CASSYRGSSSYNEQFF.

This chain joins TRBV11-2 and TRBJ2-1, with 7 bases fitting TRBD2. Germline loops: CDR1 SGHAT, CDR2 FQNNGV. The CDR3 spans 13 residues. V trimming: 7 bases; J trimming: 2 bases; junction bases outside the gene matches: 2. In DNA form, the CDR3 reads TGTGCCAGCAAGGGGACTACCTACAATGAGCAGTTCTTC. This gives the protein CASKGTTYNEQFF.

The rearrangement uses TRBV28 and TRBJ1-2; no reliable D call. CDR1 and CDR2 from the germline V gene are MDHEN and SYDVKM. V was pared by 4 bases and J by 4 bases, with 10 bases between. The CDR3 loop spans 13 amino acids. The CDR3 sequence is CASSSGLSYGYTF. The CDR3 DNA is TGTGCCAGCAGTTCAGGACTGTCCTATGGCTACACCTTC.

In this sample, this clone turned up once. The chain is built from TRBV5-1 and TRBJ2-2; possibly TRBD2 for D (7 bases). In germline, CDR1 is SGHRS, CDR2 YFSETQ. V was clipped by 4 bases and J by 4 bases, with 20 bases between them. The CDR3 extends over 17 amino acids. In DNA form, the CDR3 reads TGCGCCAGCAGCCTTGGGGGGGCGCCGGATGGCACCGGGGAGCTGTTTTTT. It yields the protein CASSLGGAPDGTGELFF.

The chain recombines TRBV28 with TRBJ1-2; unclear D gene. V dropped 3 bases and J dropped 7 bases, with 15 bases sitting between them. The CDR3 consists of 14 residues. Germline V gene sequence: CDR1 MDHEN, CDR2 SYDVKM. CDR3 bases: TGTGCCAGCAGTTTTACAGCCGAGTTGGGTGGCTACACCTTC. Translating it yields CASSFTAELGGYTF.

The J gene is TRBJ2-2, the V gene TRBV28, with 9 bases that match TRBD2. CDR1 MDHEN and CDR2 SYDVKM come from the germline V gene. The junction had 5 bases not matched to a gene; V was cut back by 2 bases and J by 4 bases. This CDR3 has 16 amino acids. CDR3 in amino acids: CASSLGTSRSTGELFF. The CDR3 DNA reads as TGTGCCAGCAGTTTAGGGACTAGCAGAAGCACCGGGGAGCTGTTTTTT.

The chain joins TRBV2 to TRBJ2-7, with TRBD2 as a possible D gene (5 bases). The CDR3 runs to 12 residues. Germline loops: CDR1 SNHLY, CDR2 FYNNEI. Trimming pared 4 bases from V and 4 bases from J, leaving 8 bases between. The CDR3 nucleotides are TGTGCCAGCAGTGTGACGGGGTACGAGCAGTACTTC. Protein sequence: CASSVTGYEQYF. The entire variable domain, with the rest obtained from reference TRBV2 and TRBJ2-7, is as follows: EPEVTQTPSHQVTQMGQEVILRCVPISNHLYFYWYRQILGQKVEFLVSFYNNEISEKSEIFDDQFSVERPDGSNFTLKIRSTKLEDSAMYFCASSVTGYEQYFGPGTRLTVT.

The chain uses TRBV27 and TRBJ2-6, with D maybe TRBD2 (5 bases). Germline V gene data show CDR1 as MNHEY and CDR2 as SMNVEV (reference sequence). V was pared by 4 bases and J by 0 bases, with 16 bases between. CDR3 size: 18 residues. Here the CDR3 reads CASSSDRGWASGANVLTF. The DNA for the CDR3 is TGTGCCAGCAGTTCGGACCGAGGGTGGGCCTCTGGGGCCAACGTCCTGACTTTC.

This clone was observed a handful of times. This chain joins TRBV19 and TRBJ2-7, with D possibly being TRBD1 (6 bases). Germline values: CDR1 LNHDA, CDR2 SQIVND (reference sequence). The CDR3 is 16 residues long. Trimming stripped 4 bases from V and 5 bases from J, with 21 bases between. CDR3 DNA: TGTGCCAGTAGTAGGCTCATATGGGGGCAAGGCGACGAGCAGTACTTC. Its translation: CASSRLIWGQGDEQYF.

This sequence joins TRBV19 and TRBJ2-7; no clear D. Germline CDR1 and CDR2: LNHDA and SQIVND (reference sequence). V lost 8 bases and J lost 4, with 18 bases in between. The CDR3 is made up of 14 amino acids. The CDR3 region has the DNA TGTGCCAGTGGCCCTCGCGGCCAGTTATACGAGCAGTACTTC. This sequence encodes CASGPRGQLYEQYF.

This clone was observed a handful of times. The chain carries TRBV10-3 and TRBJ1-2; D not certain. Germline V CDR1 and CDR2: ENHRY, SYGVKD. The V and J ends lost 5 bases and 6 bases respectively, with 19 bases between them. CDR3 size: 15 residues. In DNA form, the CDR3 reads TGTGCCATCAGTCCGACTGGGAGATCAACTAATGGCTACACCTTC. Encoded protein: CAISPTGRSTNGYTF.

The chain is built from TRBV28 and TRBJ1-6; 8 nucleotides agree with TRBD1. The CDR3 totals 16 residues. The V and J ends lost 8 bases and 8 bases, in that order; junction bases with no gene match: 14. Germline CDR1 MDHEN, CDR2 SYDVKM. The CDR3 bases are TGTGCCAGCGGTGCATGGGGACAGGATCGGGATTCACCCCTCCACTTT. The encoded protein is CASGAWGQDRDSPLHF.

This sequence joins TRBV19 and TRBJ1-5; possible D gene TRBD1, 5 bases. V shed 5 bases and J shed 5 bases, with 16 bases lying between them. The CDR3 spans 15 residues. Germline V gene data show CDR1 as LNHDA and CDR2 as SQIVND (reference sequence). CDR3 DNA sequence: TGTGCCAGTAGTGGGCAGGGTACATACGATCAGCCCCAGCATTTT. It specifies CASSGQGTYDQPQHF.

DNA for the CDR3: TGTGCCAGCAGCGTAGCCCCATCAGCGAAAAGTTACAATGAGCAGTTCTTC. Translated: CASSVAPSAKSYNEQFF. This sequence joins TRBV9 and TRBJ2-1; no clear D. Germline values: CDR1 SGDLS, CDR2 YYNGEE. Trimming stripped 0 bases from V and 4 bases from J, with 17 bases between. CDR3 length: 17 amino acids.

CDR3 DNA: TGTGCCAGCAGGGTGCTAGCGGAGGCAGATACGCAGTATTTT. The encoded protein is CASRVLAEADTQYF. The genes are TRBV27 and TRBJ2-3, with 7 positions matching TRBD2. Germline V CDR1 and CDR2: MNHEY, SMNVEV (reference sequence). J was trimmed by 4 bases and V by 6 bases; bases with no gene match: 7. CDR3 length: 14 amino acids.

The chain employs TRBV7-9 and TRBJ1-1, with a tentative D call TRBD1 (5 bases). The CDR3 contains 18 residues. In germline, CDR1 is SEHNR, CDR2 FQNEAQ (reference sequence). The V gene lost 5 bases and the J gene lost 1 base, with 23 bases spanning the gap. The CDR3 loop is CASSHKKKTSTENTEAFF. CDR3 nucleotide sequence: TGTGCCAGCAGCCATAAAAAAAAGACATCGACAGAGAACACTGAAGCTTTCTTT.

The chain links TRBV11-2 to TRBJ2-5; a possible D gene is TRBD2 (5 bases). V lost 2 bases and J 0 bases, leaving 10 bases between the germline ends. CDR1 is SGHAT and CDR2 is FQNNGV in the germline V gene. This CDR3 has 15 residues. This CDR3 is CASSLNPADQETQYF. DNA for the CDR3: TGTGCCAGCAGCTTAAATCCAGCGGACCAAGAGACCCAGTACTTC.

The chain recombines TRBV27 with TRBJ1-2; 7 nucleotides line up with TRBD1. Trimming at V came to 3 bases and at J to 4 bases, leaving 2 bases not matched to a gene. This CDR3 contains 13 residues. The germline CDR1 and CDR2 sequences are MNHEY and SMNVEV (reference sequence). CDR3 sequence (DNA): TGTGCCAGCAGTTTGACAGGGCTCTATGGCTACACCTTC. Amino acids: CASSLTGLYGYTF.

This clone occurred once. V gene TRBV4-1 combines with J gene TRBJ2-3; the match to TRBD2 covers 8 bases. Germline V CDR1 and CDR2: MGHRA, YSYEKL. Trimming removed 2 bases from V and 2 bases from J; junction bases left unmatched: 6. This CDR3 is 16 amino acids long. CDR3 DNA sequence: TGCGCCAGCAGCCAACAATTAGCGGGGAACACAGATACGCAGTATTTT. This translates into CASSQQLAGNTDTQYF.

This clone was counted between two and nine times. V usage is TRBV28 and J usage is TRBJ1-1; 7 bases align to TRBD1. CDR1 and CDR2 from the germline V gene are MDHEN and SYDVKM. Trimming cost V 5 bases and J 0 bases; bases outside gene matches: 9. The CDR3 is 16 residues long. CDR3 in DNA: TGTGCCAGCAGTCCACAGGGGCTACCTATGAACACTGAAGCTTTCTTT. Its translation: CASSPQGLPMNTEAFF.

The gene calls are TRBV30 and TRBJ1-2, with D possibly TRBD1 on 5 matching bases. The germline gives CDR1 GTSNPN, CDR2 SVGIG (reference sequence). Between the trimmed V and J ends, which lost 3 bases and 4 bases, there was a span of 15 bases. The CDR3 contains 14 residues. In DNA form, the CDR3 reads TGTGCCTGGAGGACGGGGGGGAATGGCTATGGCTACACCTTC. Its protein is CAWRTGGNGYGYTF.